The subject of this entry is one T cell receptor beta chain. The antigen is undetermined. The data were obtained in a study of OX40 agonist ivuxolimab in advanced cancers. Looking at the study overall: Anti-PD-1, anti-PD-L1 or anti-CTLA-4 therapy given earlier was allowed, and approximately 43% had some. General study results and limits: Individuals who were partial responders at 0.1-3.0 mg/kg had clonal expansion that ranked among the lowest. At 0.1 to 3.0 mg/kg and by week 6, CD4+ and CD8+ T cells in the blood had expanded clonally.

Sequenced by immunoSEQ multiplex PCR; TCRdb stores in-frame clones only, minus some. The repertoire holds about 11,000 clones, with approximately 86% as singletons. The V end lost 7 bases, the J end lost 0 bases, and 15 bases lay between the germline ends. CDR3 length: 16 residues. Germline V gene data show CDR1 as MDHEN and CDR2 as SYDVKM. Patients were ruled out by autoimmune disease history or systemic immunosuppression. The source is an adult with an advanced solid tumor such as melanoma, head and neck, liver or kidney cancer. V gene TRBV28 combines with J gene TRBJ2-2, with D tentatively TRBD1 (6 bases). Sequenced material: CD4+ or CD8+ T cells sorted from blood, taken in a trial of the OX40 agonist ivuxolimab. CDR3 loop: CASNPRTVTNTGELFF. The CDR3 DNA sequence: TGTGCCAGCAACCCGAGGACAGTTACGAACACCGGGGAGCTGTTTTTT. Supplemented by reference TRBV28 and TRBJ2-2, the full variable domain reads DVKVTQSSRYLVKRTGEKVFLECVQDMDHENMFWYRQDPGLGLRLIYFSYDVKMKEKGDIPEGYSVSREKKERFSLILESASTNQTSMYLCASNPRTVTNTGELFFGEGSRLTVL.